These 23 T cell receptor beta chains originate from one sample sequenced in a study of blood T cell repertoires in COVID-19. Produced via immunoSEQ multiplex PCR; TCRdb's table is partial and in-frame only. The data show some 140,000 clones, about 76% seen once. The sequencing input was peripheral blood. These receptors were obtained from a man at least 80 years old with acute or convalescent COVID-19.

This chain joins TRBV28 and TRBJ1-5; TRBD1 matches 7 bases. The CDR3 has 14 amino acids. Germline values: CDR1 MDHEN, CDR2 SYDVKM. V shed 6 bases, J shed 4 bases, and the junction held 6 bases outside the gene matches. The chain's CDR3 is CASSIRGVNQPQHF. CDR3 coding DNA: TGTGCCAGCAGCATCAGGGGGGTGAATCAGCCCCAGCATTTT.

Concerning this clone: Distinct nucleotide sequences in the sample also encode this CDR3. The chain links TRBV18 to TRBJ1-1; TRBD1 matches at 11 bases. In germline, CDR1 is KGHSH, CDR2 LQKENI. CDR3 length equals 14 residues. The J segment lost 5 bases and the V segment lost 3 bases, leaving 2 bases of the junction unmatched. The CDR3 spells CASSPGTGGTEAFF. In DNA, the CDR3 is TGTGCCAGCTCACCTGGGACAGGGGGTACTGAAGCTTTCTTT.

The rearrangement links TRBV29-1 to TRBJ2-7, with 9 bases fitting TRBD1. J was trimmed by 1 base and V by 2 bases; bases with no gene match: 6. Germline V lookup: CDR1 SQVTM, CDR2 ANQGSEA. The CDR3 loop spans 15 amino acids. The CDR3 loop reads CSVEKQDRGSYEQYF. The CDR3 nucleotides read TGCAGCGTTGAAAAACAGGACAGGGGATCCTACGAGCAGTACTTC.

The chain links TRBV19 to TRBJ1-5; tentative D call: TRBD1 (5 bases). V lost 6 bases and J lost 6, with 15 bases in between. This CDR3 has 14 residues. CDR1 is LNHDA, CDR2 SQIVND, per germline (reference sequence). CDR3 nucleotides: TGTGCCAGTAGGGCGATCGGGGGACCTCAGCCCCAGCATTTT. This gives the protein CASRAIGGPQPQHF.

CDR3 coding DNA: TGTGCCAGCAGTGCCGGGGGCTCTGGGGCCAACGTCCTGACTTTC. Its protein product is CASSAGGSGANVLTF. V gene TRBV2 combines with J gene TRBJ2-6; possibly TRBD2 for D (6 bases). Germline V gene sequence: CDR1 SNHLY, CDR2 FYNNEI. The CDR3 has 15 amino acids. V lost 4 bases, J lost 0 bases, and 7 bases lay in between.

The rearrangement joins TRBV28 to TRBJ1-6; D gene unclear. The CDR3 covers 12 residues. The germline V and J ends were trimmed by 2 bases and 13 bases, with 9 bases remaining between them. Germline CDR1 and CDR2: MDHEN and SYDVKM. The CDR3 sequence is CASSLGERPLHF. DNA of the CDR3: TGTGCCAGCAGTTTAGGTGAGCGGCCCCTCCACTTT.

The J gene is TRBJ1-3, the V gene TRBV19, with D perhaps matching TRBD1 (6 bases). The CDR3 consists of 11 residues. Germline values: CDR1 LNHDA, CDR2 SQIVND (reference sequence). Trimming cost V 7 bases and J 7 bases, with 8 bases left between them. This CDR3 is CASNQGNTIYF. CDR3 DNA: TGTGCCAGTAACCAGGGGAACACCATATATTTT.

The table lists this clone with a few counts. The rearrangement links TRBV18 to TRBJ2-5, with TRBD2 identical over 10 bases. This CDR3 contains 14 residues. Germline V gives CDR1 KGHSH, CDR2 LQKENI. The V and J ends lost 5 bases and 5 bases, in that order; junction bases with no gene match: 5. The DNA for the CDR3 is TGTGCCAGCTCAGGGGGACTAGCGATCGAGACCCAGTACTTC. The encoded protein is CASSGGLAIETQYF.

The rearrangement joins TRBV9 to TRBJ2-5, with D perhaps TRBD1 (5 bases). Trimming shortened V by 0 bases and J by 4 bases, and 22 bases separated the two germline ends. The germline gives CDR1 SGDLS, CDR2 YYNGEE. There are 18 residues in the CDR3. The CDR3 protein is CASSVGLSRQRRGETQYF. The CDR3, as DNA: TGTGCCAGCAGCGTAGGCCTTTCCCGTCAGCGAAGGGGAGAGACCCAGTACTTC. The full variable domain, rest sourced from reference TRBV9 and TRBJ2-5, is DSGVTQTPKHLITATGQRVTLRCSPRSGDLSVYWYQQSLDQGLQFLIQYYNGEERAKGNILERFSAQQFPDLHSELNLSSLELGDSALYFCASSVGLSRQRRGETQYFGPGTRLLVL.

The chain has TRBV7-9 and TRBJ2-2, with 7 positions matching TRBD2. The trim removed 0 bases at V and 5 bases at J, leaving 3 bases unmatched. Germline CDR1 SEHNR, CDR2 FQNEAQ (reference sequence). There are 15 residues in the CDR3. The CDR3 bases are TGTGCCAGCAGCTTAGCACTAGCGAGAACCGGGGAGCTGTTTTTT. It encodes CASSLALARTGELFF.

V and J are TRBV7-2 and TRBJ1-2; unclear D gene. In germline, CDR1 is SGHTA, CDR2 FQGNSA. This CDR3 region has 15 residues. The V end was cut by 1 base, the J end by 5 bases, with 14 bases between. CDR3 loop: CASSLDRQDRYGYTF. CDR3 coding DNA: TGTGCCAGCAGCTTAGATCGGCAGGATCGGTATGGCTACACCTTC.

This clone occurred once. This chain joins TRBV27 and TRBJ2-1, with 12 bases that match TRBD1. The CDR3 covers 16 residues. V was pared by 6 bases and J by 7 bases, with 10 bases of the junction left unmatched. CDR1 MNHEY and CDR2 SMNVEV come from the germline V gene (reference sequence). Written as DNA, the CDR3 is TGTGCCAGCAGCCCATGGGACAGGGGGCAAGGGAATGAGCAGTTCTTC. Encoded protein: CASSPWDRGQGNEQFF.

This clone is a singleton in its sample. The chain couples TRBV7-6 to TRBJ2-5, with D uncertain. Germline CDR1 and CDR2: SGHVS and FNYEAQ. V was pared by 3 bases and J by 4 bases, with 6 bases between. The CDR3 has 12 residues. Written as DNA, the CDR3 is TGTGCCAGCAGCTTTTGGAGAGAGACCCAGTACTTC. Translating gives CASSFWRETQYF.

The CDR3 reads CAWSVRGNGYTF. CDR3 in DNA: TGTGCCTGGAGTGTACGAGGGAATGGCTACACCTTC. V is TRBV30 and J is TRBJ1-2; D gene unclear. Trimming removed 0 bases from V and 6 bases from J, with 8 bases in between. CDR3 length: 12 amino acids. Germline V lookup: CDR1 GTSNPN, CDR2 SVGIG (reference sequence). Together with reference TRBV30 and TRBJ1-2, the CDR3 gives the full variable domain: SQTIHQWPATLVQPVGSPLSLECTVEGTSNPNLYWYRQAAGRGLQLLFYSVGIGQISSEVPQNLSASRPQDRQFILSSKKLLLSDSGFYLCAWSVRGNGYTFGSGTRLTVV.

The CDR3, as DNA: TGTGCCATCAGTGAGTCGATGCAGGTGAACAGGGGGGAGCTGTTTTTT. Its protein is CAISESMQVNRGELFF. The rearrangement uses TRBV10-3 and TRBJ2-2, with D perhaps matching TRBD1 (5 bases). The V and J ends lost 0 bases and 8 bases respectively, with 16 bases between them. The germline V gene has CDR1 ENHRY and CDR2 SYGVKD. The CDR3 has 16 amino acids.

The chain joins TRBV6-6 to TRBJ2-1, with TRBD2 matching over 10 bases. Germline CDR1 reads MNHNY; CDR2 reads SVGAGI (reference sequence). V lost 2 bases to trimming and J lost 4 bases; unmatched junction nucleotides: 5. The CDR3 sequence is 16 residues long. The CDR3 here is CASSYGLAGAYNEQFF. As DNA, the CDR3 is TGTGCCAGCAGTTACGGTCTAGCGGGGGCTTACAATGAGCAGTTCTTC.

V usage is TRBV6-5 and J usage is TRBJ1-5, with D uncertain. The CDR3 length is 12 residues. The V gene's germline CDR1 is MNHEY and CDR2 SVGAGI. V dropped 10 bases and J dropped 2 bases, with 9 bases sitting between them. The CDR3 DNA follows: TGTGCCACGCTATCGGGCAATCAGCCCCAGCATTTT. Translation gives CATLSGNQPQHF.

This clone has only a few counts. CDR3: CASSSNTDTQYF. DNA for the CDR3: TGTGCCAGCAGCTCTAATACAGATACGCAGTATTTT. This chain joins TRBV7-6 and TRBJ2-3; D is ambiguous. The V and J ends lost 4 bases and 3 bases respectively, with 5 bases between them. This CDR3 is 12 amino acids long. Per germline, CDR1 SGHVS and CDR2 FNYEAQ.

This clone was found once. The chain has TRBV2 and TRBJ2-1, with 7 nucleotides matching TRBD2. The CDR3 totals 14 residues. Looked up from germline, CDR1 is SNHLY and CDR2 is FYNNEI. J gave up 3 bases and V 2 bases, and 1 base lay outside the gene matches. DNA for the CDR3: TGTGCCAGCAGTGAACGGGGGGTCTACAATGAGCAGTTCTTC. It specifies CASSERGVYNEQFF.

CDR3 sequence: CASTGGFEKLFF. The CDR3 region has the DNA TGTGCCAGCACGGGGGGTTTTGAAAAACTGTTTTTT. V is TRBV28 and J is TRBJ1-4; possible D gene TRBD1, 5 bases. CDR1 is MDHEN, CDR2 SYDVKM, per germline. The CDR3 has 12 amino acids. The germline V and J ends were trimmed by 7 bases and 7 bases, with 10 bases remaining between them.

CDR3: CASSPNPGVSGDTQYF. CDR3 nucleotide sequence: TGTGCCAGCAGCCCCAATCCGGGGGTGTCCGGTGATACGCAGTATTTT. This sequence joins TRBV4-2 and TRBJ2-3; D might be TRBD2 (6 bases). The V end lost 4 bases, the J end lost 6 bases, and 20 bases lay between the germline ends. The CDR3 spans 16 residues. Germline CDR1 and CDR2: LGHNA and YNFKEQ.

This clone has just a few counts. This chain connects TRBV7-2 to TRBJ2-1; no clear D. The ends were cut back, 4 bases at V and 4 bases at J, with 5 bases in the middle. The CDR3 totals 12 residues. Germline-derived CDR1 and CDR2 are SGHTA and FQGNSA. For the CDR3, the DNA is TGTGCCAGCAGCTCCTATTACAATGAGCAGTTCTTC. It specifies CASSSYYNEQFF.

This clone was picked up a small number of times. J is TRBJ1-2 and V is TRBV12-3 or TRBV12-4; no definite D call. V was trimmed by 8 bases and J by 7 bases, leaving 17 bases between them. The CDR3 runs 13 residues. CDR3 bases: TGTGCCAGCTCCTGGATCGAGGGCTCTGGCTACACCTTC. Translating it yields CASSWIEGSGYTF.